The 24 T cell receptor beta chains listed next were all sequenced from one sample in a study of blood T cell repertoires in COVID-19. Using immunoSEQ multiplex PCR, the repertoire was profiled, and TCRdb retains in-frame clones only, with some absent. Of more than 95,000 clones detected, approximately 80% appear once; the ten largest clones hold 25%. The sequencing input was peripheral blood. The receptors stem from a human donor in a cohort sampled during active COVID-19.

The chain joins TRBV7-9 to TRBJ1-6; weak D call: TRBD1 (6 bases). Per the germline V gene, CDR1 is SEHNR and CDR2 is FQNEAQ (reference sequence). Trimming shortened V by 3 bases and J by 7 bases, and 10 bases separated the two germline ends. This CDR3 has 14 amino acids. CDR3 amino acids: CASSFRGGNSPLHF. CDR3 in DNA: TGTGCCAGCAGCTTTAGGGGGGGGAATTCACCCCTCCACTTT.

This chain joins TRBV28 and TRBJ2-1, with TRBD2 matching 12 bases. The CDR3 covers 19 residues. Germline V gene lookup returns CDR1 MDHEN and CDR2 SYDVKM. The V gene end was trimmed by 3 bases and the J gene end by 8 bases; junction bases not matched to a gene: 17. CDR3 sequence (DNA): TGTGCCAGCAGTTTTCCGCTAGCGGGAGGGCCGCGGCTTCGGGATGAGCAGTTCTTC. It yields the protein CASSFPLAGGPRLRDEQFF. The whole variable domain, filled in from reference TRBV28 and TRBJ2-1, reads DVKVTQSSRYLVKRTGEKVFLECVQDMDHENMFWYRQDPGLGLRLIYFSYDVKMKEKGDIPEGYSVSREKKERFSLILESASTNQTSMYLCASSFPLAGGPRLRDEQFFGPGTRLTVL.

The gene calls are TRBV6-2 or TRBV6-3 and TRBJ2-7; D is unresolved. V was cut by 2 bases and J by 2 bases, with 13 bases left in between. Germline values: CDR1 MNHEY, CDR2 SVGEGT. The CDR3 runs 15 residues. The CDR3 DNA follows: TGTGCCAGCAGTTACAGGCAATACTATACCTACGAGCAGTACTTC. Translation: CASSYRQYYTYEQYF.

The V and J genes are TRBV28 and TRBJ1-1, with a weak D call TRBD1 (5 bases). Germline CDR1 MDHEN, CDR2 SYDVKM. CDR3 size: 13 residues. The V gene lost 6 bases and the J gene lost 0 bases, with 8 bases spanning the gap. CDR3 sequence (DNA): TGTGCCAGCAGGAGACAGATGAACACTGAAGCTTTCTTT. Its translation: CASRRQMNTEAFF.

This clone has only one observation. The rearrangement joins TRBV7-2 to TRBJ2-1, with 11 bases that match TRBD2. The CDR3 sequence is 18 residues long. V lost 2 bases and J lost 2; bases outside the gene matches: 8. From germline, CDR1 is SGHTA and CDR2 FQGNSA. In DNA, the CDR3 is TGTGCCAGCAGCTTACAAACTAGCGGGGGAAAAACCTACAATGAGCAGTTCTTC. Residues: CASSLQTSGGKTYNEQFF.

The V and J genes are TRBV6-2 or TRBV6-3 and TRBJ2-7, with 13 positions matching TRBD2. The germline CDR1 and CDR2 sequences are MNHEY and SVGEGT. This CDR3 region has 19 residues. With V trimmed by 2 bases and J by 0 bases, 10 bases remained unmatched. Here the CDR3 reads CASSYQTSGGPLVSYEQYF. For the CDR3, the DNA is TGTGCCAGCAGTTACCAGACTAGCGGGGGGCCCCTGGTCTCCTACGAGCAGTACTTC.

V is TRBV7-9 and J is TRBJ2-5; 7 positions agree with TRBD2. The ends lost 5 bases at V and 2 bases at J; junction bases unmatched: 5. This CDR3 comprises 14 residues. Per germline, CDR1 SEHNR and CDR2 FQNEAQ (reference sequence). The CDR3 DNA reads TGTGCCAGCAGCCTGGGACTACCACAAGAGACCCAGTACTTC. It specifies CASSLGLPQETQYF.

This chain joins TRBV29-1 and TRBJ1-1; D unresolved. From germline, CDR1 is SQVTM and CDR2 ANQGSEA. CDR3 length: 13 residues. V was shortened by 4 bases and J by 0 bases, with 9 bases between the two germline ends. CDR3 DNA: TGCAGCGTTGGGGAGGATATGAACACTGAAGCTTTCTTT. It translates to CSVGEDMNTEAFF. Together with reference TRBV29-1 and TRBJ1-1, the CDR3 gives the full variable domain: SAVISQKPSRDICQRGTSLTIQCQVDSQVTMMFWYRQQPGQSLTLIATANQGSEATYESGFVIDKFPISRPNLTFSTLTVSNMSPEDSSIYLCSVGEDMNTEAFFGQGTRLTVV.

The count of this clone is one. CDR3 bases: TGCGCCAGCAGCCCAGACAGGGATCAGCCCCAGCATTTT. Protein product: CASSPDRDQPQHF. The rearrangement uses TRBV4-3 and TRBJ1-5; TRBD1 agrees at 7 bases. Per the germline V gene, CDR1 is LGHNA and CDR2 is YSLEER. CDR3 size: 13 residues. V shed 4 bases and J 5 bases; nucleotides not matched to a gene: 2.

V gene TRBV7-2 combines with J gene TRBJ2-1; 13 bases are shared with TRBD2. The length of the CDR3 is 15 residues. The trim removed 5 bases at V and 9 bases at J, leaving 7 bases unmatched. CDR1 and CDR2 from the germline V gene are SGHTA and FQGNSA. Here the CDR3 reads CASSLGLAGRAEQFF. DNA of the CDR3: TGTGCCAGCAGCCTGGGACTAGCGGGGAGGGCTGAGCAGTTCTTC.

This chain links TRBV28 with TRBJ1-6; 8 bases agree with TRBD1. V lost 7 bases, J lost 8 bases, and 4 bases stayed unmatched. Per germline, CDR1 MDHEN and CDR2 SYDVKM. This CDR3 comprises 13 residues. CDR3: CASIDRGDSPLHF. Written as DNA, the CDR3 is TGTGCCAGCATCGACAGGGGTGATTCACCCCTCCACTTT. Using reference TRBV28 and TRBJ1-6 for the parts outside the CDR3, the full variable domain is DVKVTQSSRYLVKRTGEKVFLECVQDMDHENMFWYRQDPGLGLRLIYFSYDVKMKEKGDIPEGYSVSREKKERFSLILESASTNQTSMYLCASIDRGDSPLHFGNGTRLTVT.

This chain links TRBV11-1 with TRBJ2-1; 8 bases fit TRBD1. The CDR3 runs 12 residues. The germline CDR1 and CDR2 sequences are SGHAT and FQDESV (reference sequence). Trimming cost V 6 bases and J 10 bases; bases outside gene matches: 5. CDR3 amino acids: CASRTGVSEQFF. DNA of the CDR3: TGTGCCAGCAGGACAGGGGTCAGCGAGCAGTTCTTC.

The chain combines TRBV27 with TRBJ1-6, with D tentatively TRBD1 (6 bases). CDR1 is MNHEY, CDR2 SMNVEV, per germline (reference sequence). The CDR3 spans 18 residues. V dropped 2 bases and J dropped 14 bases, with 28 bases sitting between them. CDR3 sequence: CASSLSDGLGGGISSLHF. The CDR3, as DNA: TGTGCCAGCAGTTTAAGTGACGGGCTAGGGGGGGGGATTTCGTCCCTCCACTTT.

V is TRBV27 and J is TRBJ2-5, with D perhaps matching TRBD1 (5 bases). In germline, CDR1 is MNHEY, CDR2 SMNVEV (reference sequence). CDR3 size: 15 residues. Trimming left V 0 bases short and J 1 base short, with 9 bases between. Here the CDR3 reads CASSLSRDRQETQYF. Written as DNA, the CDR3 is TGTGCCAGCAGTTTATCCAGGGATCGCCAAGAGACCCAGTACTTC.

J is TRBJ1-6 and V is TRBV9; TRBD1 matches at 8 bases. CDR1 and CDR2 from the germline V gene are SGDLS and YYNGEE. The CDR3 length is 15 residues. V lost 4 bases to trimming and J lost 5 bases; unmatched junction nucleotides: 5. The CDR3 reads CASSPQGANNSPLHF. CDR3 DNA: TGTGCCAGCAGCCCCCAGGGGGCCAATAATTCACCCCTCCACTTT.

This chain uses TRBV4-3 with TRBJ1-1; the D gene is possibly TRBD1 (6 bases). Germline V gene sequence: CDR1 LGHNA, CDR2 YSLEER. V lost 3 bases, J lost 7 bases, and 21 bases lay in between. The CDR3 is 16 residues long. The CDR3 region has the DNA TGCGCCAGCAGCCAGATCGGTGCAGGGGTTATGGGTGAAGCTTTCTTT. Translated, it gives CASSQIGAGVMGEAFF.

This clone has just a few counts. The rearrangement links TRBV5-8 to TRBJ2-5, with TRBD1 identical over 7 bases. The CDR3 has 14 amino acids. V gave up 5 bases and J gave up 4 bases; unmatched junction bases: 8. The germline gives CDR1 SGHTS, CDR2 YDEGEE. The CDR3 region is CASSQRQGRETQYF. The CDR3 DNA is TGTGCCAGCAGTCAAAGACAGGGACGAGAGACCCAGTACTTC.

This sequence joins TRBV10-3 and TRBJ2-7; 7 nucleotides agree with TRBD1. CDR1 ENHRY and CDR2 SYGVKD come from the germline V gene. V lost 10 bases, J lost 6 bases, and 12 bases stayed unmatched. This CDR3 region has 13 residues. In nucleotides, the CDR3 is TGTGCCACGGGAAAAGGGACAGAGGGCGAGCAGTACTTC. This gives the protein CATGKGTEGEQYF.

The chain is built from TRBV27 and TRBJ2-1, with 10 positions matching TRBD1. The length of the CDR3 is 15 residues. V gave up 3 bases and J gave up 10 bases; unmatched junction bases: 9. The germline CDR1 and CDR2 sequences are MNHEY and SMNVEV (reference sequence). The CDR3 nucleotides are TGTGCCAGCAGTTTTGGTCGGGACAGGGGATGGGAGCAGTTCTTC. Encoded protein: CASSFGRDRGWEQFF.

This clone was observed a few times. The V gene is TRBV5-8, the J gene TRBJ2-4; TRBD1 matches 9 bases. This CDR3 is built from 15 residues. The ends lost 5 bases at V and 10 bases at J; junction bases unmatched: 13. Looked up from germline, CDR1 is SGHTS and CDR2 is YDEGEE. CDR3 in amino acids: CASRDRDRASGIQYF. CDR3 bases: TGTGCCAGCAGGGACCGGGACAGGGCGTCTGGAATTCAGTACTTC.

The chain is built from TRBV5-1 and TRBJ2-1; D is uncertain. Germline CDR1 SGHRS, CDR2 YFSETQ. Deletions cut 4 bases from V and 5 bases from J, with 10 bases between. CDR3 length: 13 amino acids. CDR3 sequence reads: CASSLNSDNEQFF. The CDR3 coding sequence is TGCGCCAGCAGCCTGAACAGTGACAATGAGCAGTTCTTC.

The chain carries TRBV3-1 (or the pseudogene TRBV3-2) and TRBJ2-1; D may be TRBD2 (5 bases). The CDR3 sequence is 14 residues long. Germline CDR1 is LGHDT and CDR2 is YNNKEL (reference sequence). V lost 2 bases and J lost 8, with 13 bases in between. The CDR3 is CASSQNLGVDEQFF. As DNA, the CDR3 is TGTGCCAGCAGCCAAAATCTCGGGGTCGATGAGCAGTTCTTC.

This sequence joins TRBV7-6 and TRBJ2-7; 7 nucleotides line up with TRBD1. The CDR3 covers 15 residues. With V trimmed by 1 base and J by 0 bases, 3 bases remained unmatched. The germline CDR1 and CDR2 sequences are SGHVS and FNYEAQ. CDR3 protein: CASSLDRDSSYEQYF. CDR3 DNA sequence: TGTGCCAGCAGCTTAGACCGGGACAGCTCCTACGAGCAGTACTTC.

The chain is built from TRBV27 and TRBJ2-7; D perhaps matches TRBD1 (5 bases). The CDR3 loop spans 13 amino acids. V shed 5 bases and J shed 9 bases, with 17 bases lying between them. The germline gives CDR1 MNHEY, CDR2 SMNVEV (reference sequence). CDR3 in DNA: TGTGCCAGCAGTGTTCGACGTGGGGCAGGGCAGTACTTC. Translation gives CASSVRRGAGQYF.